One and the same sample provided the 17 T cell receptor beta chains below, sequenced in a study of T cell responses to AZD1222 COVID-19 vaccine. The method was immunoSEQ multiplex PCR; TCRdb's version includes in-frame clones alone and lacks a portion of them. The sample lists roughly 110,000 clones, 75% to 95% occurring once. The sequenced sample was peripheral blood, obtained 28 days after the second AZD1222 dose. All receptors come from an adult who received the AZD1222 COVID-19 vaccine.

The CDR3 sequence is CATTRRTSTDTQYF. In DNA, the CDR3 is TGTGCCACTACTAGGAGAACTAGCACAGATACGCAGTATTTT. The chain links TRBV19 to TRBJ2-3; maybe TRBD2 (5 bases). Looked up from germline, CDR1 is LNHDA and CDR2 is SQIVND (reference sequence). This CDR3 has 14 amino acids. V lost 10 bases to trimming and J lost 0 bases, with 14 bases between them.

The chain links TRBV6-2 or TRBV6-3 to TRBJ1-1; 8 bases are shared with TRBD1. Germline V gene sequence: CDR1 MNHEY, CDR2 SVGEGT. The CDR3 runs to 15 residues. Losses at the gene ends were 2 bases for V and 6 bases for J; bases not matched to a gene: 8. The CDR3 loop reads CASSYEQGAMPEAFF. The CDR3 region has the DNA TGTGCCAGCAGTTACGAGCAGGGGGCGATGCCTGAAGCTTTCTTT.

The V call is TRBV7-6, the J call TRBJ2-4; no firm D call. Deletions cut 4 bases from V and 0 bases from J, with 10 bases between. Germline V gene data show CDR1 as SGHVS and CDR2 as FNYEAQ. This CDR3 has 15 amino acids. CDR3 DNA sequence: TGTGCCAGCAGCTCCTCTACCCTAGCCAAAAACATTCAGTACTTC. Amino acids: CASSSSTLAKNIQYF. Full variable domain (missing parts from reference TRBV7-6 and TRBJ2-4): GAGVSQSPRYKVTKRGQDVALRCDPISGHVSLYWYRQALGQGPEFLTYFNYEAQQDKSGLPNDRFSAERPEGSISTLTIQRTEQRDSAMYRCASSSSTLAKNIQYFGAGTRLSVL.

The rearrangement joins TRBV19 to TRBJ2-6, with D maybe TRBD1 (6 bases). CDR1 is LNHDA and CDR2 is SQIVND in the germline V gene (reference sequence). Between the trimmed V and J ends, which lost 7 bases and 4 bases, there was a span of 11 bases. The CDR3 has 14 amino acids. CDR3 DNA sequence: TGTGCCAGTACGGGACACCGAGGGGCCAACGTCCTGACTTTC. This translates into CASTGHRGANVLTF.

CDR3: CASSYAVRSSGNTIYF. The CDR3 DNA reads TGTGCCAGCAGCTACGCGGTCAGGAGCTCTGGAAACACCATATATTTT. The rearrangement uses TRBV7-2 and TRBJ1-3; D is unclear. Germline values: CDR1 SGHTA, CDR2 FQGNSA. The CDR3 runs to 16 residues. V lost 4 bases, J lost 0 bases, and 13 bases lay in between. Combining the CDR3 with reference TRBV7-2 and TRBJ1-3 gives the whole variable domain GAGVSQSPSNKVTEKGKDVELRCDPISGHTALYWYRQSLGQGLEFLIYFQGNSAPDKSGLPSDRFSAERTGGSVSTLTIQRTQQEDSAVYLCASSYAVRSSGNTIYFGEGSWLTVV.

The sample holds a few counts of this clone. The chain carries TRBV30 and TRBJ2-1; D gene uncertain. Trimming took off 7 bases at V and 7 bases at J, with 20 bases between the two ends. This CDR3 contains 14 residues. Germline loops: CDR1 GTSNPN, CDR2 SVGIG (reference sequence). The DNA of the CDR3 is TGTGCCTTCAAAGCCGGGCCCTCACCAAATGAGCAGTTCTTC. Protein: CAFKAGPSPNEQFF.

CDR3 nucleotides: TGTGCCAGCAGCTCACCGGGACAGAGAAATCAGCCCCAGCATTTT. It translates to CASSSPGQRNQPQHF. The J gene is TRBJ1-5, the V gene TRBV7-2, with 7 bases aligning to TRBD1. Trimming cost V 4 bases and J 4 bases; bases outside gene matches: 7. This CDR3 region has 15 residues. CDR1 is SGHTA and CDR2 is FQGNSA in the germline V gene.

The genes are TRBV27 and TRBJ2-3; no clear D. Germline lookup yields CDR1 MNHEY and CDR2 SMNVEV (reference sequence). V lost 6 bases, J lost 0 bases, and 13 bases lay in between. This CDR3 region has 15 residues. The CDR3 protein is CASRLRYSSTDTQYF. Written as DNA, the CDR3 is TGTGCCAGCAGGCTCCGGTACAGTAGCACAGATACGCAGTATTTT.

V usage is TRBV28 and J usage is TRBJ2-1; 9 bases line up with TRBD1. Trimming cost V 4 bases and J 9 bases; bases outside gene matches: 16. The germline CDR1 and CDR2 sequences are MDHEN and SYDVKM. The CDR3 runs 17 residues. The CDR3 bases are TGTGCCAGCAGTTCACCAAGGGGGGGACAGGGCAGGGGTGAGCAGTTCTTC. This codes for CASSSPRGGQGRGEQFF.

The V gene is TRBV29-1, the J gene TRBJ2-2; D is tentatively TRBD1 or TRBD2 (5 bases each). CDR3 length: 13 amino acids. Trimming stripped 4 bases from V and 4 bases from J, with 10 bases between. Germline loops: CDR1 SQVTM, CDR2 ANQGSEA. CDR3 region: CSVGKGSTGELFF. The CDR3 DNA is TGCAGCGTTGGGAAGGGGAGCACCGGGGAGCTGTTTTTT.

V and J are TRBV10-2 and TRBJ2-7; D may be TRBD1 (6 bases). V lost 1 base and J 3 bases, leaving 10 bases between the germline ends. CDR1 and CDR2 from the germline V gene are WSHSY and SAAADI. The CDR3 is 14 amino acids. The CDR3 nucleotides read TGCGCCAGCAGTGAGTACGAACAGGGCTACGAGCAGTACTTC. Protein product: CASSEYEQGYEQYF.

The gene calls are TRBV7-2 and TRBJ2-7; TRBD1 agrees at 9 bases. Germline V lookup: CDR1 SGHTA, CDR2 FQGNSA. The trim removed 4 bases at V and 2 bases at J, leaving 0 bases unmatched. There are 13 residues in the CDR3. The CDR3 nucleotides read TGTGCCAGCAGCTGGGACAGGGCCTACGAGCAGTACTTC. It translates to CASSWDRAYEQYF.

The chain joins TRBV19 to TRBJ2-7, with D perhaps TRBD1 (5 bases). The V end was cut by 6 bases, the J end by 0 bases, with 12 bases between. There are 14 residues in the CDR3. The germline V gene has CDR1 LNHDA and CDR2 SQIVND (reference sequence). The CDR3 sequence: CASSVQVSSYEQYF. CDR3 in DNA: TGTGCCAGTAGCGTACAGGTTAGCTCCTACGAGCAGTACTTC.

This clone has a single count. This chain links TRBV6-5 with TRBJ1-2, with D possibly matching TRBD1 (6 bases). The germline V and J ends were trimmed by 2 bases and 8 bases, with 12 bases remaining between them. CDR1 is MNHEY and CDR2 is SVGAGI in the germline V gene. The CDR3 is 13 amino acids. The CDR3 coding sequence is TGTGCCAGCAGTTACGGGGGCCCGGCGGGCTACACCTTC. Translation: CASSYGGPAGYTF.

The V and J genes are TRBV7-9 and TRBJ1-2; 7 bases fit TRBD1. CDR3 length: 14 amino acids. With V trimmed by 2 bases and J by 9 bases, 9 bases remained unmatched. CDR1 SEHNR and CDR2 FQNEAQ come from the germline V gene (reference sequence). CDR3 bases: TGTGCCAGCAGCTTACAGGGGGGCGCCCCCAGCTACACCTTC. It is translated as CASSLQGGAPSYTF. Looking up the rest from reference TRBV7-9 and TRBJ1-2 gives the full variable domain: DTGVSQNPRHKITKRGQNVTFRCDPISEHNRLYWYRQTLGQGPEFLTYFQNEAQLEKSRLLSDRFSAERPKGSFSTLEIQRTEQGDSAMYLCASSLQGGAPSYTFGSGTRLTVV.

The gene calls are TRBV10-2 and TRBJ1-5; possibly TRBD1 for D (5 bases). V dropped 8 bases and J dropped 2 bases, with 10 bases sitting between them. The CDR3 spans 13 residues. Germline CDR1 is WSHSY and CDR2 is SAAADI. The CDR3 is CASAQGGNQPQHF. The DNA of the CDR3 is TGCGCCAGCGCCCAGGGCGGCAATCAGCCCCAGCATTTT.

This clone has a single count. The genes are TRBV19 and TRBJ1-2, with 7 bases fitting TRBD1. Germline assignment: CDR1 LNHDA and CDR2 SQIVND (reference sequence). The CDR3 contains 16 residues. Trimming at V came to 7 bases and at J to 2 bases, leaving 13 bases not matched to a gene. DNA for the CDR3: TGTGCCAGTAACCGTGGGCAGGGGGTGATAAACTATGGCTACACCTTC. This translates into CASNRGQGVINYGYTF.